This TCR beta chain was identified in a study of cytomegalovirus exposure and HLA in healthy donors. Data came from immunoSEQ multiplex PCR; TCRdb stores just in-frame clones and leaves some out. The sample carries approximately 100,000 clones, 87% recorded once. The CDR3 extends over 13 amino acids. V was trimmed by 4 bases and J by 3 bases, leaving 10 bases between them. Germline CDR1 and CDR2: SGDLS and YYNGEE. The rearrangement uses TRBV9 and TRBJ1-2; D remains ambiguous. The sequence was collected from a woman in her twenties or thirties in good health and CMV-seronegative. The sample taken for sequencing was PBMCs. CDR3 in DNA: TGTGCCAGCAGCCTGCCCCCGGACTATGGCTACACCTTC. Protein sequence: CASSLPPDYGYTF.